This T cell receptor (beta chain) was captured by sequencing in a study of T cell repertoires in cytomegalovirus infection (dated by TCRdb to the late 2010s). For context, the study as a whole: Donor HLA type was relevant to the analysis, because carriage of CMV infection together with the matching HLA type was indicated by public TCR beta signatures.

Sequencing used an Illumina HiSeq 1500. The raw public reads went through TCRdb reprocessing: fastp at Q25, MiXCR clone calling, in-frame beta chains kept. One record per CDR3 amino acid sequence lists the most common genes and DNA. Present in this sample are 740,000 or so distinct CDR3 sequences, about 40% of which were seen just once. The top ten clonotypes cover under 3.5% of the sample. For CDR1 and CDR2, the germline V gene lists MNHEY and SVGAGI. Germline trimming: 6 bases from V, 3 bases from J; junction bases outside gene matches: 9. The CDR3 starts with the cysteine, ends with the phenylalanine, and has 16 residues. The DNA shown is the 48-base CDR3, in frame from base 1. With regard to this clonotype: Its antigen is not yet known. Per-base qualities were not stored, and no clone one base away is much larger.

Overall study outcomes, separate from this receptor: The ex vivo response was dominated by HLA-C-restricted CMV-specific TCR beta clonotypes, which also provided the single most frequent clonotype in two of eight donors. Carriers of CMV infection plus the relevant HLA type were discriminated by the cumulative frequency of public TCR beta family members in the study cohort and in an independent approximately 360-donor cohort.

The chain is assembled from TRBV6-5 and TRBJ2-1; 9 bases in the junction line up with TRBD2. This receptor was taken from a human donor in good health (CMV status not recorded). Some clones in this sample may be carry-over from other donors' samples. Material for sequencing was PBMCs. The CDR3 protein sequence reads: CASSDTSGPSYNEQFF. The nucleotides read TGTGCCAGCAGCGACACTAGCGGGCCAAGCTACAATGAGCAGTTCTTC.